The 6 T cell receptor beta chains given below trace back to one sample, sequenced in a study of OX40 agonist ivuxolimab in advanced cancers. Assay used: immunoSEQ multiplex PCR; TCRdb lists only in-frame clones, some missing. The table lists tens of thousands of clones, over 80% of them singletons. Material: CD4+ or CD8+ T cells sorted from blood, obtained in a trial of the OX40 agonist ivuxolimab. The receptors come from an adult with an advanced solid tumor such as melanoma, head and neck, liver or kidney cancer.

The CDR3 nucleotides are TGTGCCAGCAGCTTAGCTAGGGGGGCGAGCGAGCAGTACTTC. Translated: CASSLARGASEQYF. The V gene is TRBV7-6, the J gene TRBJ2-7, with D possibly being TRBD1 or TRBD2 (6 bases each). Germline values: CDR1 SGHVS, CDR2 FNYEAQ. The CDR3 length is 14 residues. V was shortened by 0 bases and J by 6 bases, with 12 bases between the two germline ends.

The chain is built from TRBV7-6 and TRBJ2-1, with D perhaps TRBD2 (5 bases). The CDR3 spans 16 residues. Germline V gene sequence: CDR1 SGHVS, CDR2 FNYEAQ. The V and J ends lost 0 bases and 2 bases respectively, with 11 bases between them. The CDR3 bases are TGTGCCAGCAGCTTAGCGACCAGCGGAGCCTACAATGAGCAGTTCTTC. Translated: CASSLATSGAYNEQFF.

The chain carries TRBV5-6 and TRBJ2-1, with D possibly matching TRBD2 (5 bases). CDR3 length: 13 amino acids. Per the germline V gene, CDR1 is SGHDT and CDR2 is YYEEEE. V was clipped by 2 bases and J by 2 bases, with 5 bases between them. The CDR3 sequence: CASSFGAYNEQFF. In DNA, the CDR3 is TGTGCCAGCAGCTTCGGGGCCTACAATGAGCAGTTCTTC. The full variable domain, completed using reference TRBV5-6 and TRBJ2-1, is DAGVTQSPTHLIKTRGQQVTLRCSPKSGHDTVSWYQQALGQGPQFIFQYYEEEERQRGNFPDRFSGHQFPNYSSELNVNALLLGDSALYLCASSFGAYNEQFFGPGTRLTVL.

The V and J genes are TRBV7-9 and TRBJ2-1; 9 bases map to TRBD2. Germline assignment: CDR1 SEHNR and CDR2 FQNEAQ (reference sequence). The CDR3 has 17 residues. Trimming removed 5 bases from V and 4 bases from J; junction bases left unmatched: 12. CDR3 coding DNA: TGTGCCAGCAGCCCAGAGCAGGCGGGAGGGCCATACAATGAGCAGTTCTTC. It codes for CASSPEQAGGPYNEQFF.

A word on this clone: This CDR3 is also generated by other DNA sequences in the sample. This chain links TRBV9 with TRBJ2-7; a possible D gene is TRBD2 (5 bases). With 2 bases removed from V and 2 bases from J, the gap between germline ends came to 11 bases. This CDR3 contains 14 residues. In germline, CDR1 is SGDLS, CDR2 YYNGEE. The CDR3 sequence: CASSVGGSTYEQYF. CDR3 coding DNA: TGTGCCAGCAGCGTGGGTGGGAGTACCTACGAGCAGTACTTC.

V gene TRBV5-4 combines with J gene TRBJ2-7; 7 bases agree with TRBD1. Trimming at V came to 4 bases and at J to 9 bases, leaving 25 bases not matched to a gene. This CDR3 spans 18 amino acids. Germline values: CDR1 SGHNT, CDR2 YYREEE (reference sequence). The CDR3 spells CASSGPGTEGPDLRGQYF. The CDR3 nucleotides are TGTGCCAGCAGCGGCCCCGGGACAGAGGGCCCAGATCTACGAGGGCAGTACTTC.